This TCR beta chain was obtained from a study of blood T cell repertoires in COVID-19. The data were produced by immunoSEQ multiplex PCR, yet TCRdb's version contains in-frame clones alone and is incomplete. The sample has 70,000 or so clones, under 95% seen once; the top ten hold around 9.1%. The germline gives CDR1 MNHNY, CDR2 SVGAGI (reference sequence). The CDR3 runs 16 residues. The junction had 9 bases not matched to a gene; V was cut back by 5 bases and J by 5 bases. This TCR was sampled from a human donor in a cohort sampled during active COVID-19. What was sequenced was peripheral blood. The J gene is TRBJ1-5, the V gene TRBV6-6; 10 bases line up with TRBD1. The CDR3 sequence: CASSRGTGDHDQPQHF. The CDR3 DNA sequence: TGTGCCAGCAGTAGAGGGACAGGGGATCATGATCAGCCCCAGCATTTT.